Listed below are T cell receptor beta chains from one sample, sequenced in a study of blood T cells in healthy people across ages. TCRdb recomputed calls from the 5' RACE reads with MiXCR, one row per CDR3 protein. The top ten hold about 21% of the sample, which has some 800,000 distinct CDR3 sequences, approximately 44% seen once. Sequencing was carried out using blood. The receptor source for this set is a man aged 60 to 69 in good health. Both conserved end residues are part of each CDR3. D genes are given only for firm matches. The size field is filled for only some rows; it gives once, few, many or a size class.

cdr3_aa	cdr3_nt	d_call	v_call	clone_size	j_call
CATSTRTGLVDIQYF	TGTGCCACCAGCACCCGGACAGGGTTGGTGGACATTCAGTACTTC	TRBD1	TRBV15	-	TRBJ2-4
CASSQRGPDYGYTF	TGTGCCAGCAGCCAGAGGGGGCCGGACTATGGCTACACCTTC	TRBD1	TRBV4-2	-	TRBJ1-2
CAISLQLRNTEAFF	TGTGCCATCAGTCTACAGTTAAGGAACACTGAAGCTTTCTTT	-	TRBV10-3	-	TRBJ1-1
CSADRQSGETQYF	TGCAGCGCTGATCGGCAGTCAGGAGAGACCCAGTACTTC	-	TRBV29-1	few	TRBJ2-5
CSVAIDISNQPQHF	TGCAGCGTTGCGATTGACATTAGCAATCAGCCCCAGCATTTT	-	TRBV29-1	-	TRBJ1-5
CASRSLNEQFF	TGTGCCAGCAGGAGCCTCAATGAGCAGTTCTTC	-	TRBV6-1	-	TRBJ2-1
CASRLRGAPDTQYF	TGTGCCAGCAGGTTGAGGGGGGCCCCAGATACGCAGTATTTT	-	TRBV3-1	many	TRBJ2-3
CASSLDGTGVNSPLHF	TGCGCCAGCAGCTTGGACGGGACAGGGGTGAATTCACCCCTCCACTTT	TRBD1	TRBV5-1	-	TRBJ1-6
CASSLRGRVRGEQYF	TGTGCCAGCAGTTTAAGGGGCAGGGTACGAGGCGAGCAGTACTTC	-	TRBV12-3/TRBV12-4	few	TRBJ2-7
CASSPVRTDTQYF	TGTGCCAGCAGCCCAGTTCGCACAGATACGCAGTATTTT	-	TRBV7-8	-	TRBJ2-3
CASSPSRMNTEAFF	TGTGCCAGCAGCCCTTCAAGGATGAACACTGAAGCTTTCTTT	-	TRBV3-1	-	TRBJ1-1
CASTYLQGAYNEQFF	TGTGCCAGCACCTACCTCCAGGGGGCTTACAATGAGCAGTTCTTC	TRBD1	TRBV2	-	TRBJ2-1
CASSPKTGGGYNEQFF	TGTGCCAGCAGCCCTAAAACAGGGGGGGGTTACAATGAGCAGTTCTTC	-	TRBV7-2	few	TRBJ2-1
CASSSAPTGLGWDEQFF	TGTGCCAGCAGCAGCGCACCTACAGGGTTAGGCTGGGATGAGCAGTTCTTC	-	TRBV28	-	TRBJ2-1
CSAREGQIYSPLHF	TGCAGTGCTAGAGAGGGACAGATTTATTCACCCCTCCACTTT	TRBD1	TRBV20-1	few	TRBJ1-6
CASSYSSTKLRGYGYTF	TGTGCCAGCAGTTACTCGAGTACCAAGCTCCGTGGCTATGGCTACACCTTC	-	TRBV6-5	-	TRBJ1-2
CASSYPPTWTVQETQYF	TGTGCCAGCAGTTACCCGCCCACCTGGACAGTACAAGAGACCCAGTACTTC	-	TRBV6-2/TRBV6-3	-	TRBJ2-5
CASSLSLGQPQHF	TGTGCCAGCAGCCTCAGCCTCGGTCAGCCCCAGCATTTT	-	TRBV7-2	-	TRBJ1-5
CASSHGVRETQYF	TGTGCCAGCAGCCACGGCGTGAGGGAGACCCAGTACTTC	-	TRBV6-2/TRBV6-3	-	TRBJ2-5
CAISESDFIGGQSYEQYF	TGTGCCATCAGTGAGTCAGACTTTATCGGAGGCCAATCCTACGAGCAGTACTTC	-	TRBV10-3	few	TRBJ2-7
CASSYAGLQRYF	TGTGCCAGCAGTTACGCGGGTTTGCAGCGGTACTTC	-	TRBV6-5	-	TRBJ2-5
CASSPRSGGAYTDTQYF	TGTGCCAGCAGCCCGAGGAGCGGGGGGGCTTACACAGATACGCAGTATTTT	TRBD2	TRBV7-2	-	TRBJ2-3
CASSQYSGGPKKETQYF	TGTGCCAGCAGCCAATATAGCGGGGGCCCGAAGAAAGAGACCCAGTACTTC	TRBD2	TRBV7-2	-	TRBJ2-5
CASSVEGLLQETQYF	TGTGCCAGCAGCGTAGAGGGACTACTCCAAGAGACCCAGTACTTC	TRBD2	TRBV9	-	TRBJ2-5
CASSLQQGIRNEQFF	TGTGCCAGCAGCTTACAGCAGGGGATCAGGAATGAGCAGTTCTTC	-	TRBV7-2	-	TRBJ2-1